Listed below are T cell receptor beta chains from one sample, sequenced in a study of tissue T cells after allogeneic stem cell transplantation. TCRdb keeps only in-frame clones here, not all; method: immunoSEQ multiplex PCR. The sample lists over a thousand clones; about 48% were seen once. The input for sequencing was esophageal tissue, taken at autopsy. All receptors come from a female patient between 40 and 69 years old with steroid-refractory graft-versus-host disease after an allogeneic stem cell transplant. Some T cells may be graft donor cells. CDR3s include the opening cysteine and the closing phenylalanine or tryptophan. The order of the fields is V gene, CDR3 length, D gene, J gene, clone size, CDR3 protein, CDR3 DNA. A D gene is named only where the DNA matches it firmly. Size values are once, few and many counts, or a class for expanded clones, and some rows have none.

TRBV7-8	18	TRBD1	TRBJ2-2	.	CASSLPGTGASNTGELFF	TGTGCCAGCAGCTTACCCGGGACAGGGGCCTCGAACACCGGGGAGCTGTTTTTT
TRBV7-2	15	TRBD1	TRBJ1-1	large	CASSWGGGGGTEAFF	TGTGCCAGCAGCTGGGGGGGAGGGGGCGGCACTGAAGCTTTCTTT
TRBV12-5	13	.	TRBJ2-2	.	CASAKTRSGELFF	TGTGCTAGTGCCAAAACAAGATCCGGGGAGCTGTTTTTT
TRBV7-9	14	.	TRBJ2-7	few	CASSLNPSSYEQYF	TGTGCCAGCAGCTTAAACCCTAGCTCCTACGAGCAGTACTTC
TRBV6-6	14	TRBD1	TRBJ2-7	.	CASKTGQGAYEQYF	TGTGCCAGCAAAACGGGTCAGGGGGCTTACGAGCAGTACTTC
TRBV11-3	16	.	TRBJ1-1	.	CASSFLLGPRSTEAFF	TGTGCCAGCAGCTTTTTATTAGGGCCGCGGAGCACTGAAGCTTTCTTT
TRBV5-1	13	.	TRBJ2-1	.	CASSYGLYNEQFF	TGCGCCAGCAGCTACGGACTCTACAATGAGCAGTTCTTC
TRBV10-3	14	.	TRBJ1-5	large	CAISESKGSQPQHF	TGTGCCATCAGTGAGTCGAAGGGGAGTCAGCCCCAGCATTTT
TRBV15	14	.	TRBJ2-3	.	CATNQILAGDTQYF	TGTGCCACCAACCAGATACTAGCCGGAGATACGCAGTATTTT
TRBV19	15	.	TRBJ1-3	.	CASSSTGVSGNTIYF	TGTGCCAGTAGTTCGACAGGAGTCTCTGGAAACACCATATATTTT
TRBV28	12	TRBD1	TRBJ1-2	.	CASSKTGNGYTF	TGTGCCAGCAGTAAGACAGGGAATGGCTACACCTTC
TRBV4-3	15	.	TRBJ2-7	.	CASSQDQDSPYEQYF	TGCGCCAGCAGCCAAGATCAGGACAGCCCTTACGAGCAGTACTTC
TRBV27	13	TRBD1	TRBJ1-5	few	CASSATGGGPQHF	TGTGCCAGCAGTGCGACAGGGGGGGGGCCCCAGCATTTT
TRBV24-1	15	TRBD1	TRBJ2-7	.	CATSAPGQGAYEQYF	TGTGCCACCAGTGCCCCGGGACAGGGGGCTTATGAGCAGTACTTC
TRBV4-3	14	.	TRBJ1-1	.	CASSRAWGNTEAFF	TGCGCCAGCAGCCGAGCCTGGGGAAACACTGAAGCTTTCTTT
TRBV19	15	.	TRBJ1-1	medium-sized	CATTPPGARNTEAFF	TGTGCCACCACCCCCCCAGGGGCCAGGAACACTGAAGCTTTCTTT
TRBV29-1	12	.	TRBJ1-2	.	CSVGPAPYGYTF	TGCAGCGTTGGCCCAGCTCCCTATGGCTACACCTTC
TRBV7-9	14	.	TRBJ1-1	.	CASSLRTEPSEAFF	TGTGCCAGCAGCTTAAGAACTGAACCTTCTGAAGCTTTCTTT
TRBV4-2	15	.	TRBJ2-3	.	CASSQGGQTVDTQYF	TGTGCCAGCAGCCAAGGAGGTCAGACCGTGGATACGCAGTATTTT
TRBV6-6	14	.	TRBJ2-3	.	CASTRDYRTDTQYF	TGTGCCAGCACCCGGGATTACCGCACAGATACGCAGTATTTT
TRBV6-2/TRBV6-3	13	.	TRBJ2-3	.	CASSYLEADTQYF	TGTGCCAGCAGTTACCTCGAGGCAGATACGCAGTATTTT
TRBV2	14	.	TRBJ1-4	.	CASSPQGFNEKLFF	TGTGCCAGCAGTCCACAGGGATTTAATGAAAAACTGTTTTTT
TRBV3-1/TRBV3-2	11	.	TRBJ1-2	.	CASSPIYGYTF	TGTGCCAGCAGCCCGATCTATGGCTACACCTTC
TRBV5-1	15	.	TRBJ1-1	.	CASSLGTIMNTEAFF	TGCGCCAGCAGCTTGGGGACGATCATGAACACTGAAGCTTTCTTT
TRBV9	13	.	TRBJ1-4	once	CASSVAGDGKLFF	TGTGCCAGCAGCGTAGCGGGGGACGGAAAACTGTTTTTT
TRBV19	14	.	TRBJ1-1	few	CASSKVVMNTEAFF	TGTGCCAGTAGTAAAGTGGTGATGAACACTGAAGCTTTCTTT
TRBV6-4	13	.	TRBJ1-1	.	CASIRTVNTEAFF	TGTGCCAGCATTAGGACAGTGAACACTGAAGCTTTCTTT
TRBV6-5	16	TRBD1	TRBJ1-6	.	CASSSTGALNNSPLHF	TGTGCCAGCAGTTCAACAGGGGCCCTAAATAATTCACCCCTCCACTTT
TRBV19	11	.	TRBJ1-1	.	CASSVQGRAFF	TGTGCCAGTAGTGTCCAGGGGCGGGCTTTCTTT
TRBV10-3	13	TRBD1	TRBJ2-5	.	CAISWDRQETQYF	TGTGCCATCAGTTGGGACAGGCAAGAGACCCAGTACTTC
TRBV19	11	.	TRBJ1-1	.	CATLRNTEAFF	TGTGCCACCTTAAGGAACACTGAAGCTTTCTTT
TRBV5-6	14	.	TRBJ1-1	.	CASRPGGGWTEAFF	TGTGCCAGCAGACCCGGGGGAGGCTGGACTGAAGCTTTCTTT
TRBV2	12	TRBD1	TRBJ2-7	few	CASSGTGVEQYF	TGTGCCAGCAGTGGGACAGGGGTCGAGCAGTACTTC
TRBV5-1	17	TRBD2	TRBJ2-2	.	CASHGTGLAGVTEELFF	TGCGCCAGCCACGGAACGGGACTAGCGGGCGTGACCGAAGAGCTGTTTTTT
TRBV11-2	17	TRBD1	TRBJ1-6	.	CASSYHRGRSYNSPLHF	TGTGCCAGCAGCTACCACAGGGGGAGATCCTATAATTCACCCCTCCACTTT
TRBV6-1	16	.	TRBJ2-7	.	CASSEWWTSVSYEQYF	TGTGCCAGCAGTGAATGGTGGACATCGGTGAGCTACGAGCAGTACTTC
TRBV6-4	14	.	TRBJ2-2	.	CASSRELDTGELFF	TGTGCCAGCAGTAGGGAATTAGACACCGGGGAGCTGTTTTTT
TRBV7-9	15	.	TRBJ2-3	.	CASSLAAGMTDTQYF	TGTGCCAGCAGCCTTGCCGCAGGGATGACAGATACGCAGTATTTT
TRBV11-1	13	.	TRBJ1-1	medium-sized	CASSFTRGAEAFF	TGTGCCAGCAGCTTCACCAGGGGCGCTGAAGCTTTCTTT
TRBV18	16	TRBD2	TRBJ2-1	large	CASSLLGLAGKDEQFF	TGTGCCAGCTCACTCCTCGGACTAGCGGGAAAGGATGAGCAGTTCTTC
TRBV10-3	12	.	TRBJ2-7	few	CAIGRNVYEQYF	TGTGCCATCGGGCGGAATGTCTACGAGCAGTACTTC
TRBV12-5	14	.	TRBJ1-2	.	CASGLVPGARGYTF	TGTGCTAGTGGTTTGGTACCAGGGGCGCGGGGCTACACCTTC
TRBV28	13	TRBD2	TRBJ2-3	few	CASSLQGAGTQYF	TGTGCCAGCAGTTTACAGGGAGCGGGAACGCAGTATTTT
TRBV6-5	13	.	TRBJ2-7	.	CASTGPGSYEQYF	TGTGCCAGCACCGGGCCGGGCTCCTACGAGCAGTACTTC
TRBV2	12	TRBD1	TRBJ2-7	.	CASRGQGTGQYF	TGTGCCAGCAGGGGACAGGGAACGGGGCAGTACTTC
TRBV5-1	13	.	TRBJ2-3	few	CASSLFAPDTQYF	TGCGCCAGCAGCTTGTTCGCGCCAGATACGCAGTATTTT
TRBV12-5	16	.	TRBJ2-2	few	CASGGTSLFVSGELFF	TGTGCTAGTGGGGGAACCTCGTTGTTTGTATCCGGGGAGCTGTTTTTT
TRBV10-3	15	.	TRBJ2-5	large	CAISAAQGPQETQYF	TGTGCCATCAGTGCCGCACAGGGACCTCAGGAGACCCAGTACTTC
TRBV14	14	.	TRBJ2-7	.	CASSQEIGPYEQYF	TGTGCCAGCAGCCAAGAAATAGGACCCTACGAGCAGTACTTC
TRBV6-5	14	.	TRBJ2-3	few	CASSYGDSTDTQYF	TGTGCCAGCAGTTACGGGGACAGCACAGATACGCAGTATTTT
TRBV5-4	14	.	TRBJ2-5	few	CASSLVAVKETQYF	TGTGCCAGCAGCTTGGTAGCAGTGAAAGAGACCCAGTACTTC
TRBV5-4	16	.	TRBJ1-6	.	CASSLGRKTGNSPLHF	TGTGCCAGCAGCTTAGGGCGTAAAACAGGGAATTCACCCCTCCACTTT
TRBV18	14	.	TRBJ1-4	.	CASSPGRSNEKLFF	TGTGCCAGCTCACCAGGCAGATCTAATGAAAAACTGTTTTTT
TRBV18	16	.	TRBJ1-5	medium-sized	CASSPVGTTSNQPQHF	TGTGCCAGCTCACCAGTAGGAACGACTAGCAATCAGCCCCAGCATTTT
TRBV2	15	TRBD1	TRBJ2-2	.	CASSWDRPGTGELFF	TGTGCCAGCAGCTGGGACAGGCCAGGGACCGGGGAGCTGTTTTTT
TRBV11-2	14	.	TRBJ2-7	.	CASSSWTVSYEQYF	TGTGCCAGCAGCTCCTGGACTGTCAGCTACGAGCAGTACTTC
TRBV7-2	15	TRBD1	TRBJ2-7	.	CASSLVGTGSYEQYF	TGTGCCAGCAGCTTAGTGGGGACAGGGTCCTACGAGCAGTACTTC
TRBV7-3	13	.	TRBJ2-3	medium-sized	CASSPRREDTQYF	TGTGCCAGCAGCCCCCGCCGGGAAGATACGCAGTATTTT
TRBV6-2/TRBV6-3	14	.	TRBJ1-6	.	CASSYRQGRSPLHF	TGTGCCAGCAGTTACAGGCAGGGGCGGTCACCCCTCCACTTT